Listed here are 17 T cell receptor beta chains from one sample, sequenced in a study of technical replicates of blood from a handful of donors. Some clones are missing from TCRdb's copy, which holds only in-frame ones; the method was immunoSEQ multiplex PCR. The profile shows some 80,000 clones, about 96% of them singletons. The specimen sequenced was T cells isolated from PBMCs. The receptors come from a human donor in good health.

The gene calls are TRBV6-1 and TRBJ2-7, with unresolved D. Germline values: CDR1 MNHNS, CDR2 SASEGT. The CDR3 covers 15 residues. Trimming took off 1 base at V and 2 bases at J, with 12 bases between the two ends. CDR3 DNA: TGTGCCAGCAGTGAAGGAGGCGATCCCGCCTACGAGCAGTACTTC. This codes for CASSEGGDPAYEQYF.

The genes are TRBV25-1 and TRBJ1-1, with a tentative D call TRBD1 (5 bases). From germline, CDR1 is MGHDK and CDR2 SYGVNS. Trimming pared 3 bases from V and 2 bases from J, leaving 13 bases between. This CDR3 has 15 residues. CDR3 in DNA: TGTGCCAGCAGTGATTATGGGACTCTTAACACTGAAGCTTTCTTT. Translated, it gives CASSDYGTLNTEAFF.

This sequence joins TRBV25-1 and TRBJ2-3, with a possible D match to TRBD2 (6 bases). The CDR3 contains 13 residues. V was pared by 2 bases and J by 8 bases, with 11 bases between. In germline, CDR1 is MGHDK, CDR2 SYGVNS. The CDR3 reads CASSEMNGGTQYF. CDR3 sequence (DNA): TGTGCCAGCAGTGAAATGAACGGGGGTACGCAGTATTTT.

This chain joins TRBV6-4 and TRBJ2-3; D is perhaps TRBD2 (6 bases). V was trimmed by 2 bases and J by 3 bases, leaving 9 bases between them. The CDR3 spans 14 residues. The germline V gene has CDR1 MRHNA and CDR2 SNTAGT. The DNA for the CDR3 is TGTGCCAGCAGTGACATCAGCGGGACAGATACGCAGTATTTT. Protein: CASSDISGTDTQYF.

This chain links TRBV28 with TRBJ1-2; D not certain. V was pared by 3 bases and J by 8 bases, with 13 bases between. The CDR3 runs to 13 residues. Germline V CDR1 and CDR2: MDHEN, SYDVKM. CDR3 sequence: CASSFALVEGYTF. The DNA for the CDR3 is TGTGCCAGCAGTTTTGCCTTGGTCGAGGGCTACACCTTC.

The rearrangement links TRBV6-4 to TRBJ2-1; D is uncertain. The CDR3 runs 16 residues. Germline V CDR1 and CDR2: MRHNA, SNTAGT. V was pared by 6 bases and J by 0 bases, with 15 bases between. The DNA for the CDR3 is TGTGCCAGCAGCGGTGACTCGCCTGTCTCCTACAATGAGCAGTTCTTC. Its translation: CASSGDSPVSYNEQFF.

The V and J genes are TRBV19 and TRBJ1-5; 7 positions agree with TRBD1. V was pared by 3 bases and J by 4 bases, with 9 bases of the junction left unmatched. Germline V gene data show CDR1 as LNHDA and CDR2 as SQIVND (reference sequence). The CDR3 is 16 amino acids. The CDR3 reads CASSISPQGSNQPQHF. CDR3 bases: TGTGCCAGTAGTATCTCCCCACAGGGGAGTAATCAGCCCCAGCATTTT.

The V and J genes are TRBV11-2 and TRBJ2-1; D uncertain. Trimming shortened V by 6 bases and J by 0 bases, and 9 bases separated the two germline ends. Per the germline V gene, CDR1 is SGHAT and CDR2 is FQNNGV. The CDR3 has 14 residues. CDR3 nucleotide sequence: TGTGCCAGCAGTCTTTCGAGCTCCTACAATGAGCAGTTCTTC. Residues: CASSLSSSYNEQFF.

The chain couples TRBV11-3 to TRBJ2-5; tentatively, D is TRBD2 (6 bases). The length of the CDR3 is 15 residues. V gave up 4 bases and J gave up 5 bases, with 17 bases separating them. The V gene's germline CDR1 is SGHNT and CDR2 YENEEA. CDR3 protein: CASSWSGGSGETQYF. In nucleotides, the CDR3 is TGTGCCAGCAGCTGGTCCGGGGGAAGCGGCGAGACCCAGTACTTC.

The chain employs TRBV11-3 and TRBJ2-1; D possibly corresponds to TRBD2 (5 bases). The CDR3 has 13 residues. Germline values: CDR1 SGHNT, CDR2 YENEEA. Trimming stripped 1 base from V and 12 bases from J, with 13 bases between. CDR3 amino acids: CASSLGETMAQFF. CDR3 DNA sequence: TGTGCCAGCAGCTTAGGGGAGACAATGGCGCAGTTCTTC.

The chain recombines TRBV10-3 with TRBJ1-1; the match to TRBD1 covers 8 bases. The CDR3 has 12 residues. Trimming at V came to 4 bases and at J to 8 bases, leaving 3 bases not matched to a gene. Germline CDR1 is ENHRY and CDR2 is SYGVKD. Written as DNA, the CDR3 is TGTGCCATCAGTGCAACAGGGGGAGAAGCTTTCTTT. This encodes CAISATGGEAFF.

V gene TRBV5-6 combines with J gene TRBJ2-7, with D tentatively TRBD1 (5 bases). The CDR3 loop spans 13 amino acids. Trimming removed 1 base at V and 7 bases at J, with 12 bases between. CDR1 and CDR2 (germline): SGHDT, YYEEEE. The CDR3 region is CASSLRTRDEQYF. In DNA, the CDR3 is TGTGCCAGCAGCTTGAGGACAAGGGATGAGCAGTACTTC.

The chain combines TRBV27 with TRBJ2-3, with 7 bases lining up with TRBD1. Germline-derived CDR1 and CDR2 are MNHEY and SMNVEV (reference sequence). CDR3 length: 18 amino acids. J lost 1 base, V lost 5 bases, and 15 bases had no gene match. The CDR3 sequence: CASSPDRAWAFGTDTQYF. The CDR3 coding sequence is TGTGCCAGCAGTCCCGACAGGGCGTGGGCTTTTGGCACAGATACGCAGTATTTT.

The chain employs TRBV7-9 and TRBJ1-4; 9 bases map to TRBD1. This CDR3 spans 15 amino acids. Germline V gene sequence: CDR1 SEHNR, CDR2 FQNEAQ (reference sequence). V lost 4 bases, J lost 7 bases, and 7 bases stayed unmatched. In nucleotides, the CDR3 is TGTGCCAGCAGCTCCCCCAGGGACAGGGCTGAAAAACTGTTTTTT. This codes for CASSSPRDRAEKLFF. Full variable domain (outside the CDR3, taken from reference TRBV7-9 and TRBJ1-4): DTGVSQNPRHKITKRGQNVTFRCDPISEHNRLYWYRQTLGQGPEFLTYFQNEAQLEKSRLLSDRFSAERPKGSFSTLEIQRTEQGDSAMYLCASSSPRDRAEKLFFGSGTQLSVL.

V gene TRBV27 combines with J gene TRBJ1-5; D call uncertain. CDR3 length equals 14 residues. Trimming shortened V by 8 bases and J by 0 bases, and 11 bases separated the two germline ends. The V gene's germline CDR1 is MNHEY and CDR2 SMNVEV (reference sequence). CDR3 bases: TGTGCCAGCCAATCGGTTGGTAGCAATCAGCCCCAGCATTTT. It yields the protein CASQSVGSNQPQHF.

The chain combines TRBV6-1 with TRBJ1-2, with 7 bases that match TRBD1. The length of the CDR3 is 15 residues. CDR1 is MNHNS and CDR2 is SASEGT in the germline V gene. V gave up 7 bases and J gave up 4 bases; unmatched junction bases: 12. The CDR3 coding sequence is TGTGCCAGCAACAGAAAGGACAGGTTCATCTATGGCTACACCTTC. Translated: CASNRKDRFIYGYTF.

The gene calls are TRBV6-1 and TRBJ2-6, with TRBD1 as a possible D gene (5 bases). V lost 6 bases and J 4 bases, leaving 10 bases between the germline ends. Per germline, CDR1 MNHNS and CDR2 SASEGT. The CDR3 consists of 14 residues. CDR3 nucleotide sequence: TGTGCCAGCAGCGCAGGGTGGGGGGCCAACGTCCTGACTTTC. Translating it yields CASSAGWGANVLTF.